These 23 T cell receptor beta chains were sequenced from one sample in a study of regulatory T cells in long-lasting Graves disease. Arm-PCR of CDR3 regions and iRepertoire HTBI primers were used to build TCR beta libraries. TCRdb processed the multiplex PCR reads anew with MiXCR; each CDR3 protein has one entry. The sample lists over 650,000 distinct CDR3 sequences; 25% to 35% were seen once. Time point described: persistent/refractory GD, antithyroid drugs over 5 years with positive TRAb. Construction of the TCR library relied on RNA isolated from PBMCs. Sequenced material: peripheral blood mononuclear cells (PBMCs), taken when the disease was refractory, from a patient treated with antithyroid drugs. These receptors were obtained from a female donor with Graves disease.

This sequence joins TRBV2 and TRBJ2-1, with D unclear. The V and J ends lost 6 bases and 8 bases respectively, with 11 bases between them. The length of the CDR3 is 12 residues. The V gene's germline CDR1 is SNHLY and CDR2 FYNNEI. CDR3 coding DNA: TGTGCCAGCAGCGTGACCTCGGATGAGCAGTTCTTC. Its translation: CASSVTSDEQFF. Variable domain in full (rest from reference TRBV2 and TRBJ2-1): EPEVTQTPSHQVTQMGQEVILRCVPISNHLYFYWYRQILGQKVEFLVSFYNNEISEKSEIFDDQFSVERPDGSNFTLKIRSTKLEDSAMYFCASSVTSDEQFFGPGTRLTVL.

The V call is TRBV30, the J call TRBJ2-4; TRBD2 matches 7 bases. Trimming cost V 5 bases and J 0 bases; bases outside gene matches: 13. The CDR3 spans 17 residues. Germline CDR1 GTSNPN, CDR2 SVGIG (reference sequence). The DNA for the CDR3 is TGTGCCTGGTCTGCTGCCCGGGGGGATCTAGCCAAAAACATTCAGTACTTC. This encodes CAWSAARGDLAKNIQYF.

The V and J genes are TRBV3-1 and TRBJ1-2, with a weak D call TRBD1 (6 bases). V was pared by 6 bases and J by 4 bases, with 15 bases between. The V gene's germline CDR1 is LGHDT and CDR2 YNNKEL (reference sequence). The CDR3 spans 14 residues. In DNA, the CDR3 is TGTGCCAGCAGTAACAGGGTGGAGAGCTATGGCTACACCTTC. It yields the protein CASSNRVESYGYTF. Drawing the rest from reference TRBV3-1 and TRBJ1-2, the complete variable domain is DTAVSQTPKYLVTQMGNDKSIKCEQNLGHDTMYWYKQDSKKFLKIMFSYNNKELIINETVPNRFSPKSPDKAHLNLHINSLELGDSAVYFCASSNRVESYGYTFGSGTRLTVV.

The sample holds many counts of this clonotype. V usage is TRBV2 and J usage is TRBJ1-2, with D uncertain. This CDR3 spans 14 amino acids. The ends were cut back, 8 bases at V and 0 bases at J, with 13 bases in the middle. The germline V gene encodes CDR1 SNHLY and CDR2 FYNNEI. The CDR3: CASRSARANYGYTF. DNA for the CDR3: TGTGCCAGCCGGTCGGCTCGAGCTAACTATGGCTACACCTTC. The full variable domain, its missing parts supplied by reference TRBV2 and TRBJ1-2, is EPEVTQTPSHQVTQMGQEVILRCVPISNHLYFYWYRQILGQKVEFLVSFYNNEISEKSEIFDDQFSVERPDGSNFTLKIRSTKLEDSAMYFCASRSARANYGYTFGSGTRLTVV.

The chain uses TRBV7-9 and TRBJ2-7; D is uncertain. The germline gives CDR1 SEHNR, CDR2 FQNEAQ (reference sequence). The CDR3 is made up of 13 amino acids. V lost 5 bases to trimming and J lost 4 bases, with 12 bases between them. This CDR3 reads CASSVSQTYEQYF. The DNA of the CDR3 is TGTGCCAGCAGCGTTTCACAGACGTACGAGCAGTACTTC.

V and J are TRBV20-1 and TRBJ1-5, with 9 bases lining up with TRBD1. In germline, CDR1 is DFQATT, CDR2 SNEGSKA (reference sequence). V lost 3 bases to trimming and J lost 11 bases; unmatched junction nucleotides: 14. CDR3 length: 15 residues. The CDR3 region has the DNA TGCAGTGCTAGCCCATCCGGGACAGGGCACGTGTCCCAGCATTTT. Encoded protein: CSASPSGTGHVSQHF.

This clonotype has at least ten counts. CDR3 region: CASSLTSGPYEQYF. CDR3 coding DNA: TGTGCCAGCAGTTTAACTAGCGGCCCCTACGAGCAGTACTTC. The chain carries TRBV27 and TRBJ2-7, with TRBD2 matching 8 bases. V was pared by 2 bases and J by 2 bases, with 2 bases of the junction left unmatched. The CDR3 has 14 residues. CDR1 MNHEY and CDR2 SMNVEV come from the germline V gene (reference sequence).

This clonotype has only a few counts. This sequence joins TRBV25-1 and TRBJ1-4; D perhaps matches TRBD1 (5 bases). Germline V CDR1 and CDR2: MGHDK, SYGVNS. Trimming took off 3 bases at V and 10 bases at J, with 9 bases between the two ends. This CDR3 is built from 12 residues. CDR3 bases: TGTGCCAGCAGTGAGACTGGGGGAAAACTGTTTTTT. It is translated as CASSETGGKLFF.

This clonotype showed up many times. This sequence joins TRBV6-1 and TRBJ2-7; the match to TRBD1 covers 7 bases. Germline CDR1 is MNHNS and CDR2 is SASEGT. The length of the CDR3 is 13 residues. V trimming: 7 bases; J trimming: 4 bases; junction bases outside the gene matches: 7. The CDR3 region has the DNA TGTGCCAGCAATCGACAGGGTGGGTACGAGCAGTACTTC. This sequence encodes CASNRQGGYEQYF.

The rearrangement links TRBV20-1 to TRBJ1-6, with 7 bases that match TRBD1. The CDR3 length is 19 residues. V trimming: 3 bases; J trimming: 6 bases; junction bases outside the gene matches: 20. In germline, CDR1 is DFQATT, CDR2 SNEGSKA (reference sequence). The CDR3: CSARGDRLTESLFNSPLHF. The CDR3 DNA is TGCAGTGCTAGGGGGGACAGACTAACCGAGAGCCTTTTTAATTCACCCCTCCACTTT.

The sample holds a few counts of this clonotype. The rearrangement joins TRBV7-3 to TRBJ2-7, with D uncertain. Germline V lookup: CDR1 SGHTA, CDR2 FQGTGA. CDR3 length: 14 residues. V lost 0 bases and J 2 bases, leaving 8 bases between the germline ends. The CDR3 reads CASSLTSQTYEQYF. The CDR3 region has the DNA TGTGCCAGCAGCTTAACCTCTCAGACCTACGAGCAGTACTTC.

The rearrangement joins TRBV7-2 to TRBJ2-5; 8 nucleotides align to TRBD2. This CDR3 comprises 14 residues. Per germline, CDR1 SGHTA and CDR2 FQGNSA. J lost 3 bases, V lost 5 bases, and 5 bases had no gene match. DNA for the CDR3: TGTGCCAGCAGCCGAGATAGCGGGAAAGAGACCCAGTACTTC. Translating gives CASSRDSGKETQYF.

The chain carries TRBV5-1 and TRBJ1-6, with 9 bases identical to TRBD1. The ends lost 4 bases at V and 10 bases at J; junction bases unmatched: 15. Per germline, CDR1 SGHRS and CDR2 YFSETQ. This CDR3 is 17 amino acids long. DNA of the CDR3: TGCGCCAGCAGCGACACAGGGGGCGAAGGGAGGGGATCACCCCTCCACTTT. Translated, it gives CASSDTGGEGRGSPLHF. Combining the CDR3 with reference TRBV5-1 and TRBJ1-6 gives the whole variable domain KAGVTQTPRYLIKTRGQQVTLSCSPISGHRSVSWYQQTPGQGLQFLFEYFSETQRNKGNFPGRFSGRQFSNSRSEMNVSTLELGDSALYLCASSDTGGEGRGSPLHFGNGTRLTVT.

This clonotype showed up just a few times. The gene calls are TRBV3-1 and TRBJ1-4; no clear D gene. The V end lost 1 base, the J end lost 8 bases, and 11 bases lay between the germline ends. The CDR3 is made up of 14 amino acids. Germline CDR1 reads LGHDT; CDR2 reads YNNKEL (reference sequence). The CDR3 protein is CASSQGGNGEKLFF. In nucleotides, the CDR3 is TGTGCCAGCAGCCAAGGGGGAAATGGCGAAAAACTGTTTTTT.

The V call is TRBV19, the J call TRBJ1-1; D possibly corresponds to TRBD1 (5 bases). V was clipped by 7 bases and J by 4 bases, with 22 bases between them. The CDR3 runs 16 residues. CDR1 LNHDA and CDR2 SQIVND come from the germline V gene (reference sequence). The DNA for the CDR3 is TGTGCCAGTACCCCCACGAGGGGCTTGGTGAGCACTGAAGCTTTCTTT. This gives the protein CASTPTRGLVSTEAFF.

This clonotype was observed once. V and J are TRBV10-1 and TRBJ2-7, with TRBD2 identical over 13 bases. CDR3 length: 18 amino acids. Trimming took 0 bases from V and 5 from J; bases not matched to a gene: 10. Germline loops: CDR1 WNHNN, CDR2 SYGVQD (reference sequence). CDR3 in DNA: TGCGCCAGCAGTGAGTCGAAGACTAGCGGGAGGTCGAGCCACGAGCAGTACTTC. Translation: CASSESKTSGRSSHEQYF.

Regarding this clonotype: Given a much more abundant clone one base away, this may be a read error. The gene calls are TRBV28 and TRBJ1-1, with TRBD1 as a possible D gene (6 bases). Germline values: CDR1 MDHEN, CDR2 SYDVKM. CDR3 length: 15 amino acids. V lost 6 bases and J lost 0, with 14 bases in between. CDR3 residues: CASSNFGDMNTEAFF. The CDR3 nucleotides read TGTGCCAGCAGCAATTTTGGGGACATGAACACTGAAGCTTTCTTT.

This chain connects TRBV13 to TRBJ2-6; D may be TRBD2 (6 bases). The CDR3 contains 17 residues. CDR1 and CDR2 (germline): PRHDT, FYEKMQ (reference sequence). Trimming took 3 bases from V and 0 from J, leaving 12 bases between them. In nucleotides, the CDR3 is TGTGCCAGCAGCTTCGGGAGTGGTTCCTCTGGGGCCAACGTCCTGACTTTC. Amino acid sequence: CASSFGSGSSGANVLTF.

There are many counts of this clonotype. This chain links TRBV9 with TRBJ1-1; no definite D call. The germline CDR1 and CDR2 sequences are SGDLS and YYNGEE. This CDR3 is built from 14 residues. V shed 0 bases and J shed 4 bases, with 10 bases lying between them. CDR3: CASSVATSGTEAFF. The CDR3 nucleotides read TGTGCCAGCAGCGTAGCTACCTCGGGCACTGAAGCTTTCTTT.

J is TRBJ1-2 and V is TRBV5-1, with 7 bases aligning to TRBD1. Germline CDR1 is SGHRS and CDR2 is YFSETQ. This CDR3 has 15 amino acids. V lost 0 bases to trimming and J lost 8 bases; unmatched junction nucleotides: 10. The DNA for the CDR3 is TGCGCCAGCAGCTTGGAAATGGCAGGGGGAGTCGGCTACACCTTC. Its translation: CASSLEMAGGVGYTF.

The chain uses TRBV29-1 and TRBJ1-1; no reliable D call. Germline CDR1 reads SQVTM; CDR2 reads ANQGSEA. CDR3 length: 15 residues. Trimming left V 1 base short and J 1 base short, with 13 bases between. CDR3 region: CSVEVGRLRNTEAFF. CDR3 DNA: TGCAGCGTTGAAGTCGGACGGCTCCGGAACACTGAAGCTTTCTTT. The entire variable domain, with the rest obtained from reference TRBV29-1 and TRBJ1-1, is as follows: SAVISQKPSRDICQRGTSLTIQCQVDSQVTMMFWYRQQPGQSLTLIATANQGSEATYESGFVIDKFPISRPNLTFSTLTVSNMSPEDSSIYLCSVEVGRLRNTEAFFGQGTRLTVV.

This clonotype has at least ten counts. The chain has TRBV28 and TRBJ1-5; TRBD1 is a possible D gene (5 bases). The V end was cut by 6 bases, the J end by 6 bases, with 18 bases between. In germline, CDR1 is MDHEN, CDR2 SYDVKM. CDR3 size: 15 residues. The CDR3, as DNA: TGTGCCAGCAGAGCCAGGGTTTTCGTGGGTCAGCCCCAGCATTTT. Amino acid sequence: CASRARVFVGQPQHF. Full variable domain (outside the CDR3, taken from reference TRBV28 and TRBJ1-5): DVKVTQSSRYLVKRTGEKVFLECVQDMDHENMFWYRQDPGLGLRLIYFSYDVKMKEKGDIPEGYSVSREKKERFSLILESASTNQTSMYLCASRARVFVGQPQHFGDGTRLSIL.

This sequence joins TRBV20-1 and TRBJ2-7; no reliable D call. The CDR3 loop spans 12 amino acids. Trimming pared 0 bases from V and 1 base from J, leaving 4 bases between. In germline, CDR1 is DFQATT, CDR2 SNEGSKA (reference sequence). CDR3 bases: TGCAGTGCTAGAGATAAGTCCTACGAGCAGTACTTC. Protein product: CSARDKSYEQYF.